The present entry profiles one T cell receptor beta chain with its context. This sample is drawn from a study of blood T cell repertoires in COVID-19. This CDR3 region has 12 residues. Germline CDR1 LNHNV, CDR2 YYDKDF (reference sequence). The V end lost 8 bases, the J end lost 6 bases, and 13 bases lay between the germline ends. Sequenced by immunoSEQ multiplex PCR; TCRdb stores in-frame clones only, minus some. The table lists 260,000 or so clones, roughly four fifths of them singletons, with about 4.8% in the top ten. The J gene is TRBJ1-2, the V gene TRBV15; D is unresolved. Sequences were obtained from peripheral blood. This TCR was sampled from a woman between 65 and 79 years old with acute or convalescent COVID-19. The CDR3 region has the DNA TGTGCCACCCCTAAGGACGGGGATGGCTACACCTTC. This translates into CATPKDGDGYTF.